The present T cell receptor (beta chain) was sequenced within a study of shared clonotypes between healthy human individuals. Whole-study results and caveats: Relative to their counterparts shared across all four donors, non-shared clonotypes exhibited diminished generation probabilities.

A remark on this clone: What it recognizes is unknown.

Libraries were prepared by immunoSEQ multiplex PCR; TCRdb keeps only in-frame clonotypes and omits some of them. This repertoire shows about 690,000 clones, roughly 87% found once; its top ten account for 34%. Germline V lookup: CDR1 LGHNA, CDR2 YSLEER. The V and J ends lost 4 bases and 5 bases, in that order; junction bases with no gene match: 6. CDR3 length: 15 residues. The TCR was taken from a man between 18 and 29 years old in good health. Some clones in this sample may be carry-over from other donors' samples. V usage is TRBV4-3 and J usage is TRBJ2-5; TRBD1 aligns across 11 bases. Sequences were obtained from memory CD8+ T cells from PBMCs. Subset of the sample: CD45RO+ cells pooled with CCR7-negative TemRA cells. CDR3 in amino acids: CASSRGTGGAETQYF. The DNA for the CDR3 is TGCGCCAGCAGCCGGGGGACAGGGGGAGCGGAGACCCAGTACTTC.